The sequence of this T cell receptor (beta chain) was determined in a study of cytomegalovirus exposure and HLA in healthy donors. Study conclusions and caveats: It is likely that the observed cluster of highly shared sequence variants was a sequencing artifact.

Germline V gene lookup returns CDR1 ENHRY and CDR2 SYGVKD. This CDR3 spans 16 amino acids. V was clipped by 6 bases and J by 9 bases; unmatched bases: 9. Only one count was recorded for this clone. The antigen is unknown. Use of 60 Vbeta and 13 Jbeta primers characterized the PCR. The protocol was immunoSEQ multiplex PCR, while the TCRdb copy is restricted to in-frame clones and leaves out a portion. The sample yields over 150,000 clones, about 85% seen once. The receptor's source is a man between 25 and 39 years old in good health and CMV-seropositive. The sequenced material came from PBMCs. The chain has TRBV10-3 and TRBJ2-1; 15 bases fit TRBD2. The CDR3, as DNA: TGTGCCATCAGAGGAGGGACTAGCGGGAGGATGGGTGAGCAGTTCTTC. It encodes CAIRGGTSGRMGEQFF.